This passage covers 14 T cell receptor beta chains from one sample sequenced in a study of CD8+ T cells in alopecia areata. cDNA prepared by RNA extraction and subsequent reverse transcription served as the template for sequencing. Sequencing used immunoSEQ multiplex PCR; TCRdb keeps in-frame clones, though not all of them. The data contain more than 95,000 clones, about two fifths of them singletons. Source material: CD4+ T cells sorted from blood. These receptors were obtained from a human donor with alopecia areata.

The chain uses TRBV29-1 and TRBJ2-1, with 9 bases lining up with TRBD2. The CDR3 loop spans 15 amino acids. Trimming removed 7 bases from V and 9 bases from J; junction bases left unmatched: 16. The germline CDR1 and CDR2 sequences are SQVTM and ANQGSEA. CDR3 protein: CSAPMAGGPLSEQFF. Here the CDR3 DNA reads TGCAGCGCCCCGATGGCGGGGGGGCCGCTCAGTGAGCAGTTCTTC.

This clone appeared a few times. One junction end disagrees with the germline gene, perhaps due to a read error. V and J are TRBV11-2 and TRBJ2-5; D possibly uses TRBD1 or TRBD2 (5 bases each). Germline values: CDR1 SGHAT, CDR2 FQNNGV. The length of the CDR3 is 12 residues. CDR3 DNA: TGTGCCAGCAGCTCGACTGTAACCGGGACGAACTTC. Amino acids: CASSSTVTGTNF.

This clone has only a few counts. The J gene is TRBJ1-6, the V gene TRBV18, with TRBD1 matching over 9 bases. The trim removed 3 bases at V and 8 bases at J, leaving 8 bases unmatched. Germline lookup yields CDR1 KGHSH and CDR2 LQKENI. CDR3 length: 16 amino acids. For the CDR3, the DNA is TGTGCCAGCTCACCGCAACAGGGGGCTCGCGATTCACCCCTCCACTTT. Protein sequence: CASSPQQGARDSPLHF. Based on the CDR3 plus reference TRBV18 and TRBJ1-6, the full variable domain is NAGVMQNPRHLVRRRGQEARLRCSPMKGHSHVYWYRQLPEEGLKFMVYLQKENIIDESGMPKERFSAEFPKEGPSILRIQQVVRGDSAAYFCASSPQQGARDSPLHFGNGTRLTVT.

About this clone itself: The germline gene is not matched at one end of the junction; a read error may be the cause. V gene TRBV4-2 combines with J gene TRBJ2-7, with 14 bases lining up with TRBD2. The germline gives CDR1 LGHNA, CDR2 YNFKEQ. This CDR3 contains 21 residues. The CDR3 DNA follows: TGTGCCAGCAGCCAACAGGTCGTCGGGACTAGCGGGGGAGGCCTCTCCCACGAGCAGTACTTC. Translated: CASSQQVVGTSGGGLSHEQYF.

This chain joins TRBV7-3 and TRBJ1-2; 9 positions match TRBD1. J lost 8 bases, V lost 1 base, and 8 bases had no gene match. Germline loops: CDR1 SGHTA, CDR2 FQGTGA. The length of the CDR3 is 15 residues. The chain's CDR3 is CASSLRGTGSRGYTF. CDR3 DNA: TGTGCCAGCAGCTTAAGAGGGACAGGGAGTCGAGGCTACACCTTC.

This clone was observed a handful of times. The V gene is TRBV6-6, the J gene TRBJ1-3; 11 nucleotides align to TRBD1. The germline CDR1 and CDR2 sequences are MNHNY and SVGAGI (reference sequence). This CDR3 has 16 residues. V trimming: 6 bases; J trimming: 2 bases; junction bases outside the gene matches: 6. This chain's CDR3 is CASRAGTGGTGNTIYF. DNA for the CDR3: TGTGCCAGCAGAGCCGGGACAGGGGGGACTGGAAACACCATATATTTT.

The chain combines TRBV7-9 with TRBJ1-6; D is perhaps TRBD1 (5 bases). This CDR3 comprises 13 residues. Germline values: CDR1 SEHNR, CDR2 FQNEAQ (reference sequence). Between the trimmed V and J ends, which lost 7 bases and 8 bases, there was a span of 12 bases. The CDR3: CASKRGMDSPLHF. The CDR3 nucleotides read TGTGCCAGCAAGAGGGGAATGGATTCACCCCTCCACTTT.

The chain is built from TRBV27 and TRBJ1-5, with a possible D match to TRBD1 (6 bases). Deletions cut 6 bases from V and 2 bases from J, with 14 bases between. The germline CDR1 and CDR2 sequences are MNHEY and SMNVEV (reference sequence). The CDR3 contains 15 residues. The CDR3 region is CASRKTGPGNQPQHF. The CDR3 bases are TGTGCCAGCAGGAAAACAGGGCCTGGCAATCAGCCCCAGCATTTT.

This clone appeared a single time. The chain couples TRBV7-2 to TRBJ2-1, with 11 bases that match TRBD2. Germline loops: CDR1 SGHTA, CDR2 FQGNSA. The V gene end was trimmed by 5 bases and the J gene end by 6 bases; junction bases not matched to a gene: 6. The CDR3 has 15 amino acids. The CDR3: CASSPLAGVFNEQFF. DNA for the CDR3: TGTGCCAGCAGCCCACTAGCGGGAGTCTTCAATGAGCAGTTCTTC.

The J gene is TRBJ1-1, the V gene TRBV2, with 10 positions matching TRBD1. The CDR3 loop spans 14 amino acids. The trim removed 8 bases at V and 4 bases at J, leaving 7 bases unmatched. Germline loops: CDR1 SNHLY, CDR2 FYNNEI. CDR3 loop: CASLRTGGTTEAFF. The DNA of the CDR3 is TGTGCCAGCTTAAGGACAGGGGGGACCACTGAAGCTTTCTTT. Combining the CDR3 with reference TRBV2 and TRBJ1-1 gives the whole variable domain EPEVTQTPSHQVTQMGQEVILRCVPISNHLYFYWYRQILGQKVEFLVSFYNNEISEKSEIFDDQFSVERPDGSNFTLKIRSTKLEDSAMYFCASLRTGGTTEAFFGQGTRLTVV.

V is TRBV5-1 and J is TRBJ2-1, with D possibly being TRBD2 (6 bases). Germline CDR1 is SGHRS and CDR2 is YFSETQ. This CDR3 has 15 amino acids. Trimming removed 2 bases from V and 9 bases from J, with 18 bases in between. CDR3 region: CASSLLPGVGGEQFF. As DNA, the CDR3 is TGCGCCAGCAGCTTACTCCCGGGAGTTGGGGGTGAGCAGTTCTTC.

The rearrangement uses TRBV27 and TRBJ1-5, with a possible D match to TRBD1 (5 bases). Germline CDR1 reads MNHEY; CDR2 reads SMNVEV (reference sequence). The ends were cut back, 3 bases at V and 2 bases at J, with 20 bases in the middle. The CDR3 loop spans 18 amino acids. This chain's CDR3 is CASSFIFLPGKGNQPQHF. The CDR3 coding sequence is TGTGCCAGCAGTTTTATTTTCTTACCAGGGAAGGGCAATCAGCCCCAGCATTTT.

The table lists this clone with a few counts. Other DNA sequences in the same sample also yield this CDR3. V and J are TRBV15 and TRBJ2-7; D unresolved. This CDR3 is built from 13 residues. V was trimmed by 0 bases and J by 4 bases, leaving 7 bases between them. Germline V lookup: CDR1 LNHNV, CDR2 YYDKDF (reference sequence). This CDR3 is CATSRDRGYEQYF. The CDR3 nucleotides are TGTGCCACCAGCAGAGATCGTGGATACGAGCAGTACTTC.

This sequence joins TRBV10-2 and TRBJ1-1; 8 bases map to TRBD1. This CDR3 has 14 amino acids. CDR1 and CDR2 from the germline V gene are WSHSY and SAAADI. After removal of 6 bases from V and 5 bases from J, the junction contained 8 bases not matched to a gene. The CDR3 nucleotides are TGCGCCAGCAGGGATGGGACAGGCGGGACTGAAGCTTTCTTT. This gives the protein CASRDGTGGTEAFF.